The rows below give T cell receptor beta chains drawn from one sample of a study of cytomegalovirus exposure and HLA in healthy donors. Method: immunoSEQ multiplex PCR; TCRdb's copy keeps in-frame clones and lacks some. The repertoire consists of around 300,000 clones, with about four fifths occurring once and the leading ten covering roughly 2%. The sequenced material came from PBMCs. The receptors were gathered from a middle-aged woman in good health and CMV-seropositive. CDR3s include the opening cysteine and the closing phenylalanine or tryptophan. Each record gives: CDR3 protein, clone size, V gene, CDR3 length. Clone sizes are given selectively: once, few, many, or a class where the clone is expanded.

CDR3aa: CASVPGSGTYEQYF
abundance: -
v_gene: TRBV2
len: 14

CDR3aa: CASSQVASGRSNSYEQYF
abundance: -
v_gene: TRBV4-2
len: 18

CDR3aa: CASRSADTYNSPLHF
abundance: -
v_gene: TRBV28
len: 15

CDR3aa: CASTRTSGTYEQYF
abundance: -
v_gene: TRBV6-6
len: 14

CDR3aa: CASSFSGGLYNEQFF
abundance: -
v_gene: TRBV7-6
len: 15

CDR3aa: CASSPGGYNEQFF
abundance: -
v_gene: TRBV7-3
len: 13

CDR3aa: CASSPADTQYF
abundance: -
v_gene: TRBV5-1
len: 11

CDR3aa: CASSPTSGRAWEQFF
abundance: -
v_gene: TRBV5-4
len: 15

CDR3aa: CASRTGVSGANVLTF
abundance: -
v_gene: TRBV19
len: 15

CDR3aa: CASSLGGQGFGANVLTF
abundance: -
v_gene: TRBV7-9
len: 17

CDR3aa: CASSSGQGTTNEKLFF
abundance: -
v_gene: TRBV27
len: 16

CDR3aa: CTSSQDPSPTWNF
abundance: -
v_gene: TRBV1
len: 13

CDR3aa: CASSPRGTQNTDTQYF
abundance: once
v_gene: TRBV13
len: 16

CDR3aa: CASSKGTSGSWETQYF
abundance: -
v_gene: TRBV4-1
len: 16

CDR3aa: CASSPQEGGTGELFF
abundance: -
v_gene: TRBV18
len: 15

CDR3aa: CASSLGTGGAYEQYF
abundance: -
v_gene: TRBV7-2
len: 15

CDR3aa: CASSLAPSGSYEQYF
abundance: -
v_gene: TRBV7-6
len: 15

CDR3aa: CASRPTAYYEQYF
abundance: -
v_gene: TRBV11-2
len: 13

CDR3aa: CASSFAGQGTTEAFF
abundance: -
v_gene: TRBV28
len: 15

CDR3aa: CASSVATSNGELFF
abundance: -
v_gene: TRBV9
len: 14

CDR3aa: CASSLPRAGHYGYTF
abundance: once
v_gene: TRBV7-2
len: 15

CDR3aa: CASSQLGLGGGELFF
abundance: -
v_gene: TRBV4-3
len: 15

CDR3aa: CASSMTSGSSYEQYF
abundance: -
v_gene: TRBV27
len: 15

CDR3aa: CASSPIAGTTYEQYF
abundance: -
v_gene: TRBV18
len: 15

CDR3aa: CASSEGGRERSYNEQFF
abundance: -
v_gene: TRBV25-1
len: 17

CDR3aa: CASSLEDRGRSNYGYTF
abundance: -
v_gene: TRBV5-1
len: 17

CDR3aa: CASSGGQSLLYNEQFF
abundance: -
v_gene: TRBV19
len: 16